This is a list of T cell receptor beta chains from one sample in a study of cytomegalovirus exposure and HLA in healthy donors. This table comes from immunoSEQ multiplex PCR, and its TCRdb copy is limited to in-frame clones, with some not included. In the table there are 55,000 to 70,000 clones, around 84% of which are singletons. Sequences were obtained from PBMCs. The origin of the receptors is a male donor in good health and CMV-seronegative. The CDR3 runs from the conserved cysteine through the conserved F or W. The D gene is left open where the match is weak. The size field is filled for only some rows; it gives once, few, many or a size class.

D,V,size,J,DNA,CDR3
.,TRBV18,.,TRBJ1-1,TGTGCCAGCTCCCAAAAACAGGGGAACACTGAAGCTTTCTTT,CASSQKQGNTEAFF
.,TRBV18,few,TRBJ2-1,TGTGCCAGCTCACCACGGACCAGGGGCCAATCCTCCTACAATGAGCAGTTCTTC,CASSPRTRGQSSYNEQFF
.,TRBV4-3,.,TRBJ2-3,TGCGCCAGCAGCCAGGACATTTTCACAGATACGCAGTATTTT,CASSQDIFTDTQYF
.,TRBV30,.,TRBJ1-1,TGTGCCTGGAGTTGGGCCCCGGGAACTGAAGCTTTCTTT,CAWSWAPGTEAFF
TRBD1,TRBV27,.,TRBJ1-1,TGTGCCAGCAGTTTATCGAACCGACGGGGACAGGGGAGCACTGAAGCTTTCTTT,CASSLSNRRGQGSTEAFF
.,TRBV6-5,.,TRBJ2-7,TGTGCCAGCAGTCCCGGGGGAGGCAACTACGAGCAGTACTTC,CASSPGGGNYEQYF
TRBD2,TRBV19,.,TRBJ2-3,TGTGCCAGTAGTGGACTAGCGCCTCGCACAGATACGCAGTATTTT,CASSGLAPRTDTQYF
.,TRBV2,.,TRBJ2-5,TGTGCCAGCGGTAGACAGTTGGAGACCCAGTACTTC,CASGRQLETQYF
TRBD2,TRBV12-5,.,TRBJ2-3,TGTGCTAGTGGTTTGGTAGGACTAGCGGCCCTATATAACACAGATACGCAGTATTTT,CASGLVGLAALYNTDTQYF
.,TRBV6-5,.,TRBJ1-2,TGTGCCAGCAGTTACTTGTCAGGGAAGTTTGGCTACACCTTC,CASSYLSGKFGYTF
TRBD2,TRBV7-2,.,TRBJ2-5,TGTGCCAGCAGCCGGATTCTAGCGGGGGGGCCAGAGACCCAGTACTTC,CASSRILAGGPETQYF
.,TRBV7-3,.,TRBJ2-2,TGTGCCAGCACCCTGGACGGGAGAAAGGGTTCGGCCGGGGAGCTGTTTTTT,CASTLDGRKGSAGELFF
TRBD1,TRBV19,.,TRBJ1-1,TGTGCCAGTAGTACACTACCGGGACAGGGGGTGGTGACTGAAGCTTTCTTT,CASSTLPGQGVVTEAFF
.,TRBV7-2,.,TRBJ2-7,TGTGCCAGCAGCCCAGGAGGGGTACTCTACGAGCAGTACTTC,CASSPGGVLYEQYF
TRBD2,TRBV4-2,few,TRBJ2-1,TGTGCCAGCAGCCAACCACGGACTAGCGGGCGCAACAATGAGCAGTTCTTC,CASSQPRTSGRNNEQFF
TRBD1,TRBV7-8,.,TRBJ2-6,TGTGCCAGCAGCCTACCGGGACAGTACTCTGGGGCCAACGTCCTGACTTTC,CASSLPGQYSGANVLTF
.,TRBV2,.,TRBJ2-5,TGTGCCAGCAGTCTCGGGGGTTTCCAAGAGACCCAGTACTTC,CASSLGGFQETQYF
.,TRBV15,.,TRBJ2-7,TGTGCCACCAGCGACCTAGCGCGCGAGCAGTACTTC,CATSDLAREQYF
.,TRBV6-1,.,TRBJ2-3,TGTGCCAGCAGTGAAGCGTCGAGGACAGATACGCAGTATTTT,CASSEASRTDTQYF
.,TRBV29-1,.,TRBJ1-6,TGCAGCGTTAGAGAGGGAGGGAATTCACCCCTCCACTTT,CSVREGGNSPLHF
.,TRBV7-2,.,TRBJ2-7,TGTGCCAGCAGCTCACTCTACGAGCAGTACTTC,CASSSLYEQYF
TRBD1,TRBV7-9,.,TRBJ1-1,TGTGCCAGCAGCCACGCCGGGACAGGGGGCACTGAAGCTTTCTTT,CASSHAGTGGTEAFF
.,TRBV11-2,.,TRBJ1-2,TGTGCCAGCAGCTTAGTCCGCCGGGAGGGGAACTATGGCTACACCTTC,CASSLVRREGNYGYTF
TRBD2,TRBV7-9,.,TRBJ2-3,TGTGCCAACAGCTTAGGGGGGCGGGGGGGCACAGATACGCAGTATTTT,CANSLGGRGGTDTQYF
.,TRBV2,.,TRBJ1-5,TGTGCCAGCAGTGAAGCAGGGGGGGGACAGCCCCAGCATTTT,CASSEAGGGQPQHF
.,TRBV6-5,few,TRBJ1-5,TGTGCCAGCAGTTACGACACCCAGGGACAGCCCCAGCATTTT,CASSYDTQGQPQHF
.,TRBV30,.,TRBJ1-2,TGTGCCTGGAGTCCAACTCGTAGCGGGGGTGGCTACACCTTC,CAWSPTRSGGGYTF
TRBD1,TRBV13,.,TRBJ1-4,TGTGCCAGCAGCCGGGACAGCCCAGGTGGGAAACTGTTTTTT,CASSRDSPGGKLFF
.,TRBV4-3,.,TRBJ1-3,TGCGCCAGCAGCCAAGGGGCGACTGGAAACACCATATATTTT,CASSQGATGNTIYF
.,TRBV27,.,TRBJ1-1,TGTGCCAGCAGTTTAGTGGCGGGCCGGAACACTGAAGCTTTCTTT,CASSLVAGRNTEAFF
TRBD2,TRBV2,.,TRBJ2-3,TGTGCCAGCAGACGGAAGCGGGGGGCCACTTTCACAGATACGCAGTATTTT,CASRRKRGATFTDTQYF
.,TRBV7-9,.,TRBJ1-3,TGTGCCAGCAGCTTAGGCCAGTTAGGGGCTGGAAACACCATATATTTT,CASSLGQLGAGNTIYF
TRBD1,TRBV6-5,once,TRBJ2-2,TGTGCCAGCAGTTGGACAGGTATTCGTGCCGGGGAGCTGTTTTTT,CASSWTGIRAGELFF
TRBD1,TRBV5-4,.,TRBJ1-2,TGTGCCAGCAGCTTGGGACAGGGTCGACCTAACTATGGCTACACCTTC,CASSLGQGRPNYGYTF
TRBD1,TRBV15,.,TRBJ1-5,TGTGCCACCAGCAGAGATCATTTGGGACAGGGTGGCAATCAGCCCCAGCATTTT,CATSRDHLGQGGNQPQHF
.,TRBV9,.,TRBJ2-1,TGTGCCAGCAGCGTAGTAGGGGACTACAATGAGCAGTTCTTC,CASSVVGDYNEQFF
.,TRBV5-6,.,TRBJ1-5,TGTGCCAGCAGCTTGTGGTGGCAGGGGAGCAATCAGCCCCAGCATTTT,CASSLWWQGSNQPQHF
.,TRBV7-2,once,TRBJ2-3,TGTGCCAGCCGTTTAACTTACTCAACAGATACGCAGTATTTT,CASRLTYSTDTQYF
.,TRBV19,.,TRBJ1-1,TGTGCCAGTAGCTTACAGGGTGATTCGGGGACTGAAGCTTTCTTT,CASSLQGDSGTEAFF
.,TRBV4-3,.,TRBJ1-5,TGCGCCAGCAGCCAAGTTTATGTCAGGGATAGCAATCAGCCCCAGCATTTT,CASSQVYVRDSNQPQHF
.,TRBV30,.,TRBJ2-2,TGTGCTTTCAATCCAGATCGGGTCACCGGGGAGCTGTTTTTT,CAFNPDRVTGELFF
.,TRBV5-1,.,TRBJ2-7,TGCGCCAGCAGCTCCCGTAGCAACAGGCTATCCTACGAGCAGTACTTC,CASSSRSNRLSYEQYF
TRBD1,TRBV19,once,TRBJ2-1,TGTGCCAGTAGTATAGGGGGCCCCCGGGACAGAGAATACAATGAGCAGTTCTTC,CASSIGGPRDREYNEQFF
TRBD1,TRBV7-9,.,TRBJ1-2,TGTGCCAGCAGCCCTCCGGGACAGGGACTCGCACGCTACACCTTC,CASSPPGQGLARYTF
.,TRBV19,.,TRBJ2-5,TGTGCCAGTAGTCTTTGGGGCAGTTTCCAAGAGACCCAGTACTTC,CASSLWGSFQETQYF
.,TRBV7-2,.,TRBJ1-1,TGTGCCAGCGGGCGGAACACTGAAGCTTTCTTT,CASGRNTEAFF
.,TRBV6-5,.,TRBJ1-1,TGTGCCAGCAGTTTCGGCAGGGGCACTGAAGCTTTCTTT,CASSFGRGTEAFF
TRBD1,TRBV6-1,.,TRBJ1-4,TGTGCCAGCAGTGAACTTGGGACAGGGGTTGAAAAACTGTTTTTT,CASSELGTGVEKLFF
TRBD1,TRBV10-3,once,TRBJ1-3,TGTGCCATCAGTGTTCGAGGACAGGGGGCGGGAAACACCATATATTTT,CAISVRGQGAGNTIYF